This TCR beta chain was sequenced in a study of T cell responses to AZD1222 COVID-19 vaccine. This CDR3 has 16 residues. Trimming pared 6 bases from V and 0 bases from J, leaving 14 bases between. The germline gives CDR1 MRHNA, CDR2 SNTAGT. Assay: immunoSEQ multiplex PCR; the TCRdb copy retains only in-frame clones and omits some. This sample has some 97,000 clones, with 70% to 90% found just once. The sequencing here drew on peripheral blood, taken on day 0 of MenACWY control vaccination. The receptor was derived from an adult in good health. The chain links TRBV6-4 to TRBJ2-2; tentative D call: TRBD2 (5 bases). CDR3 in DNA: TGTGCCAGCAGGTTCCAAGAGGGCGCGAACACCGGGGAGCTGTTTTTT. This codes for CASRFQEGANTGELFF.